The T cell receptor (beta chain) described here comes from a study of T cell responses to AZD1222 COVID-19 vaccine. A few counts support this clone. Antigen: not known. Overall study findings and caveats: Females made up more of the donors, who were largely white British, and clonal diversity may have come out too low.

Germline V lookup: CDR1 MNHEY, CDR2 SMNVEV (reference sequence). The junction had 9 bases not matched to a gene; V was cut back by 7 bases and J by 4 bases. This CDR3 contains 15 residues. Sequencing used immunoSEQ multiplex PCR; TCRdb keeps in-frame clones, though not all of them. The sample has 100,000 to 150,000 clones, approximately 90% seen once; the top ten hold roughly 7.8%. This chain links TRBV27 with TRBJ2-7, with TRBD2 matching 11 bases. The sample was peripheral blood, taken on day 0 of AZD1222 vaccination. The receptor comes from an adult in good health. CDR3 amino acids: CASTQRTSGRYEQYF. CDR3 nucleotide sequence: TGTGCCAGCACCCAGCGCACTAGCGGGAGATACGAGCAGTACTTC.